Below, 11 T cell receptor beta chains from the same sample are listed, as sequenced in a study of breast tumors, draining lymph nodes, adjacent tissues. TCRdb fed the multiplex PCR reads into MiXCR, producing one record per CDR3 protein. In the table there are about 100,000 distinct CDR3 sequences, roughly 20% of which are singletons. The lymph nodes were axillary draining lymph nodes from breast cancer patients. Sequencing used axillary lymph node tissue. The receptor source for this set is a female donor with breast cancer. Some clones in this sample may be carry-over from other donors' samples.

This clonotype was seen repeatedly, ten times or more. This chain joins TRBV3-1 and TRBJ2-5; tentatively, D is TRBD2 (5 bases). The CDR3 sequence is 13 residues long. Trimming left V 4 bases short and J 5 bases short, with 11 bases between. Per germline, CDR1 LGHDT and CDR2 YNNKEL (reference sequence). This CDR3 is CASSRATTETQYF. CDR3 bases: TGTGCCAGCAGCCGGGCGACTACGGAGACCCAGTACTTC.

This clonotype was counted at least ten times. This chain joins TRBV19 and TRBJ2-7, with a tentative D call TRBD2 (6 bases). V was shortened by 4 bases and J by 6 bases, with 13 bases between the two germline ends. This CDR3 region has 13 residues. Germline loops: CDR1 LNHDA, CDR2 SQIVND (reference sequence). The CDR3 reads CASSTDRDSEQYF. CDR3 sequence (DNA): TGTGCCAGTAGTACGGACCGGGACTCCGAGCAGTACTTC.

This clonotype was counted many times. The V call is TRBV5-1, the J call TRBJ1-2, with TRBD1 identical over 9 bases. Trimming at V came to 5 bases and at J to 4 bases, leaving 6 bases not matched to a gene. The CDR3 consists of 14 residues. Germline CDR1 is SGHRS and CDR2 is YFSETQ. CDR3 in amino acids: CASRERGQGYGYTF. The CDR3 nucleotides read TGCGCCAGCAGGGAACGGGGACAGGGCTATGGCTACACCTTC.

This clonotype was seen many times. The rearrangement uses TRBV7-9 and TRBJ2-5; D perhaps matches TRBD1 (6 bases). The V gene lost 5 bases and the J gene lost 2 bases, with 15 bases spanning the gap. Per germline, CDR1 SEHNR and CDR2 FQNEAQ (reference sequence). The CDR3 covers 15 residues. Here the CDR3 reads CASSPPGQSQETQYF. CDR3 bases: TGTGCCAGCAGCCCACCGGGACAATCGCAAGAGACCCAGTACTTC.

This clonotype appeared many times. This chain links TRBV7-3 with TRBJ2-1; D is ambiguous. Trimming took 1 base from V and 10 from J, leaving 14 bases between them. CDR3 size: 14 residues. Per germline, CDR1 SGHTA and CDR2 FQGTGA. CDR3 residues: CASSLSGSLGEQFF. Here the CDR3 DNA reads TGTGCCAGCAGCTTAAGTGGGTCGCTAGGGGAGCAGTTCTTC.

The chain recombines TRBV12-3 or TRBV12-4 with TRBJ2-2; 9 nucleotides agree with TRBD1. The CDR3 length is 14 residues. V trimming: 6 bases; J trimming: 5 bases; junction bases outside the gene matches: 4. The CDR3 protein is CASSPGTGTGELFF. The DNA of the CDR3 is TGTGCCAGCAGCCCAGGGACAGGGACCGGGGAGCTGTTTTTT.

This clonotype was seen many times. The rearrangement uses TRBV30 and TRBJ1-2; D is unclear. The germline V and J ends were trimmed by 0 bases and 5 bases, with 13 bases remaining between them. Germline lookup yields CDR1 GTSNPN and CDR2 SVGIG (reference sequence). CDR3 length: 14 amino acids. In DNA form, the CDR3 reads TGTGCCTGGAGTGTACGTGGCTTGGGGTATGGCTACACCTTC. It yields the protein CAWSVRGLGYGYTF.

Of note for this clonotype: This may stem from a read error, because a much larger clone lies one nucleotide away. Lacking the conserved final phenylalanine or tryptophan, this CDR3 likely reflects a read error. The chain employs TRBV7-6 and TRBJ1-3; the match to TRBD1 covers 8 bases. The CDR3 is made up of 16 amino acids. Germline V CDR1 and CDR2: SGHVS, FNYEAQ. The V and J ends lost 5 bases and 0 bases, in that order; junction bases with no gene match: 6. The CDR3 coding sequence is TGTGCCAGCAGCGCCAGGACAGGGAGCTCTGGAAACACCATATATCTT. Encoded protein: CASSARTGSSGNTIYL.

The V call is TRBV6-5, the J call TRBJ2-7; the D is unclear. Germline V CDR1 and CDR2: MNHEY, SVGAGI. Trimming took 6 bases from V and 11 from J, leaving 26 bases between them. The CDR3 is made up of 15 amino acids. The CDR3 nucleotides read TGTGCCAGCAGAGATACCGCGGAAACTAACCAAAAGGAGTACTTC. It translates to CASRDTAETNQKEYF.

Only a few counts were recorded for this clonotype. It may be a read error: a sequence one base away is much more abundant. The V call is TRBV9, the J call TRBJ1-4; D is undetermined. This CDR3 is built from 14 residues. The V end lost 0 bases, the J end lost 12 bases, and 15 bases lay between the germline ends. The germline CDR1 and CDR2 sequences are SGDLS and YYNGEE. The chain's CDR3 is CASSVGKGREELFF. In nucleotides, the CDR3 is TGTGCCAGCAGCGTAGGAAAGGGAAGGGAGGAACTGTTTTTT. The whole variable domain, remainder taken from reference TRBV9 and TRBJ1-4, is DSGVTQTPKHLITATGQRVTLRCSPRSGDLSVYWYQQSLDQGLQFLIQYYNGEERAKGNILERFSAQQFPDLHSELNLSSLELGDSALYFCASSVGKGREELFFGSGTQLSVL.

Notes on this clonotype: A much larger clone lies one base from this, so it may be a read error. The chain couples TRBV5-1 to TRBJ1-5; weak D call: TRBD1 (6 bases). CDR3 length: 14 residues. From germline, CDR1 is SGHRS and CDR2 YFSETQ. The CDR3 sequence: CVSSLDSPNQPQHF. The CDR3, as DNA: TGCGTCAGCAGCTTGGACAGCCCCAATCAGCCCCAGCATTTT.